The 6 T cell receptor beta chains below come from one sample, sequenced in a study of shared clonotypes between healthy human individuals. Generated by immunoSEQ multiplex PCR, the TCRdb table keeps only in-frame clones and is missing some. The repertoire holds 1.4 million or so clones, with approximately 98.5% as singletons. Specimen: naive CD4+ T cells sorted from blood. Subset indicated: CD45RA+ positively selected. These TCRs come from a man under 40 in good health.

V gene TRBV29-1 combines with J gene TRBJ2-7; D unclear. V was shortened by 5 bases and J by 5 bases, with 7 bases between the two germline ends. This CDR3 is 10 amino acids long. Germline V gene sequence: CDR1 SQVTM, CDR2 ANQGSEA. The DNA of the CDR3 is TGCAGCGTTTGGGTTAACGAGCAGTACTTC. It is translated as CSVWVNEQYF.

The CDR3 region is CASRAGTVPAYGYTF. CDR3 coding DNA: TGTGCCAGCAGAGCCGGGACAGTTCCTGCCTATGGCTACACCTTC. This chain joins TRBV2 and TRBJ1-2; 7 bases agree with TRBD1. J was trimmed by 4 bases and V by 6 bases; bases with no gene match: 11. This CDR3 spans 15 amino acids. Per germline, CDR1 SNHLY and CDR2 FYNNEI.

The V call is TRBV6-6, the J call TRBJ1-2; 7 bases agree with TRBD1. The length of the CDR3 is 15 residues. Trimming at V came to 2 bases and at J to 8 bases, leaving 11 bases not matched to a gene. From germline, CDR1 is MNHNY and CDR2 SVGAGI (reference sequence). The CDR3 loop reads CASSYKRQGDLGYTF. The DNA for the CDR3 is TGTGCCAGCAGTTACAAGCGCCAGGGGGATTTAGGCTACACCTTC.

The chain recombines TRBV2 with TRBJ2-6, with TRBD2 as a possible D gene (7 bases). Deletions cut 8 bases from V and 0 bases from J, with 20 bases between. Per the germline V gene, CDR1 is SNHLY and CDR2 is FYNNEI. This CDR3 is built from 18 residues. CDR3 amino acids: CASGGQGGRVSGANVLTF. The CDR3 DNA reads as TGTGCCAGCGGGGGGCAGGGAGGGAGAGTCTCTGGGGCCAACGTCCTGACTTTC. The entire variable domain, with the rest obtained from reference TRBV2 and TRBJ2-6, is as follows: EPEVTQTPSHQVTQMGQEVILRCVPISNHLYFYWYRQILGQKVEFLVSFYNNEISEKSEIFDDQFSVERPDGSNFTLKIRSTKLEDSAMYFCASGGQGGRVSGANVLTFGAGSRLTVL.

The J gene is TRBJ2-7, the V gene TRBV2; the match to TRBD1 covers 10 bases. J gave up 6 bases and V 7 bases, and 6 bases lay outside the gene matches. CDR1 SNHLY and CDR2 FYNNEI come from the germline V gene. The CDR3 runs 13 residues. The DNA for the CDR3 is TGTGCCAGCATTTGGGGGACAGGGGCCGAGCAGTACTTC. Translated, it gives CASIWGTGAEQYF.

CDR3 protein: CATSREVRLDLYEQYF. The DNA of the CDR3 is TGTGCCACCAGCAGAGAGGTCCGCCTGGACCTTTACGAGCAGTACTTC. V gene TRBV15 combines with J gene TRBJ2-7; D is ambiguous. This CDR3 has 16 amino acids. The germline V gene has CDR1 LNHNV and CDR2 YYDKDF (reference sequence). The germline V and J ends were trimmed by 0 bases and 4 bases, with 16 bases remaining between them.